Sequencing of this T cell receptor (beta chain) was carried out in a study of shared clonotypes between healthy human individuals. Findings and caveats of the study: The study sampled only blood, and tissue repertoires likely differ.

For this clone: Its antigen is unknown. In the same sample, other DNA sequences code for this CDR3.

Genomic DNA (from each subset) was split evenly across several immunoSEQ plates. Per sorted-subset replicate PCR, input was roughly 220 ng DNA, representing about 32,000 T cell genomes. Repertoires were generated with immunoSEQ multiplex PCR, while TCRdb's copy carries only in-frame clones and drops some. The table has millions of clones, around 95% seen once. The CDR3 consists of 14 residues. V was pared by 6 bases and J by 2 bases, with 3 bases of the junction left unmatched. Germline lookup yields CDR1 SNHLY and CDR2 FYNNEI. Sequenced: naive CD4+ T cells sorted from blood. Indicated subset: CD45RA+ positively selected. The rearrangement uses TRBV2 and TRBJ1-4, with 7 positions matching TRBD1. The clonotype comes from a man younger than 30 in good health. For the CDR3, the DNA is TGTGCCAGCAGGGAGACAGGGACTAATGAAAAACTGTTTTTT. Its translation: CASRETGTNEKLFF.